This T cell receptor beta chain stems from a study of human T cells and chemical hapten exposure. For the study at large: The cohort included alopecia areata under or over 50% scalp, totalis and universalis. Study-level findings and limits: Alopecia in the donors means their immune response may deviate from healthy people's.

The CDR3 has 15 residues. J was trimmed by 5 bases and V by 5 bases; bases with no gene match: 9. Per germline, CDR1 SEHNR and CDR2 FQNEAQ (reference sequence). Via MiXCR, TCRdb re-called the RACE reads, giving one row per CDR3 protein. In the table there are 95,000 to 150,000 distinct CDR3 sequences, approximately 10% of which are singletons. The time point: patch test 3, about 24 weeks after DPC sensitization. Regarding treatment: therapeutic diphenylcyclopropenone sensitization with weekly scalp DPC. Venepuncture was done earlier than the placement of each patch test. This clonotype was picked up a small number of times. Its antigen is currently unknown.

The clonotype comes from a woman aged 45-65 years with alopecia areata. Some clones in this sample may be carry-over from other donors' samples. This chain links TRBV7-9 with TRBJ2-5, with TRBD1 identical over 9 bases. Sample: whole blood, taken in connection with sensitization to the hapten diphenylcyclopropenone (DPC). Here the CDR3 DNA reads TGTGCCAGCAGCGCACGACAGGGGGTGGAGGAGACCCAGTACTTC. It encodes CASSARQGVEETQYF.